This TCR beta chain was identified in a study of blood T cell repertoires in COVID-19. As for the study in general: Samples came from the United States, Italy and Spain, spanning acute and convalescent COVID-19. The analysed material was cDNA or gDNA that came from T cells, B-cell-depleted T cells, or PBMCs.

Sequencing was performed with immunoSEQ multiplex PCR; in TCRdb, only in-frame clones are kept and a portion is missing. In the table there are 200,000 to 250,000 clones, roughly 89% of which are singletons. Clinical histories supplied by participants themselves formed the basis of cohort assignment. The receptor's source is a young man with acute COVID-19. Sequenced material: PBMCs or T cells enriched from blood (not recorded which).

DNA of the CDR3: TGCGCCAGCAGCTTGAGTGGAGTTCAAGAGACCCAGTACTTC. It is translated as CASSLSGVQETQYF. The rearrangement links TRBV5-1 to TRBJ2-5; no clear D gene. Looked up from germline, CDR1 is SGHRS and CDR2 is YFSETQ. Trimming took 1 base from V and 2 from J, leaving 9 bases between them. The CDR3 length is 14 residues.